The clone carrying this TCR beta chain came up a few times. The sample originates from a study of early stage breast cancer tumors. Whole-study context: Most invasive tumors, about 80% of the 16, were ER+/PR+/HER2-.

Clones were sequenced by immunoSEQ multiplex PCR, and TCRdb holds only the in-frame ones, with some missing. The repertoire holds more than 65,000 clones, with approximately 80% as singletons. J gave up 2 bases and V 2 bases, and 6 bases lay outside the gene matches. Looked up from germline, CDR1 is MNHEY and CDR2 is SMNVEV (reference sequence). CDR3 length: 15 residues. The TCR was taken from a person between 35 and 49 years old with breast cancer. The gene calls are TRBV27 and TRBJ2-7; 7 bases match TRBD1. Sequenced material: blood. The CDR3 is CASSLRWGQTYEQYF. The CDR3 nucleotides read TGTGCCAGCAGTTTAAGGTGGGGACAGACCTACGAGCAGTACTTC.